The 3 T cell receptor beta chains below all came from one sample that was sequenced in a study of early T cells in non-severe SARS-CoV-2 infection. One entry per CDR3 protein results from TCRdb running MiXCR on the 5' RACE reads. The sample includes fewer than 80,000 distinct CDR3 sequences, 4.6% of them seen just once. The sample consisted of whole blood, taken at baseline. These receptors were obtained from an adult who was a healthcare worker with PCR-confirmed SARS-CoV-2 infection or an uninfected control (not recorded which). The donor label of this sample is uncertain.

The gene calls are TRBV9 and TRBJ1-2; 11 bases map to TRBD1. Germline V gene sequence: CDR1 SGDLS, CDR2 YYNGEE. The CDR3 contains 14 residues. J gave up 7 bases and V 4 bases, and 6 bases lay outside the gene matches. Here the CDR3 DNA reads TGTGCCAGCAGCTCGGGACAGGGGGTTGTTGGCTACACCTTC. The encoded protein is CASSSGQGVVGYTF.

This clonotype was seen ten or more times. The rearrangement links TRBV11-2 to TRBJ2-2, with 7 bases aligning to TRBD1. Germline V lookup: CDR1 SGHAT, CDR2 FQNNGV. The V segment lost 5 bases and the J segment 4 bases; nucleotides outside the gene matches: 7. The CDR3 sequence is 15 residues long. In nucleotides, the CDR3 is TGTGCCAGCAGCCCCGGGACAGCGAGCACCGGGGAGCTGTTTTTT. This encodes CASSPGTASTGELFF.

The V gene is TRBV7-3, the J gene TRBJ2-2; no clear D. Germline assignment: CDR1 SGHTA and CDR2 FQGTGA. V shed 2 bases and J shed 2 bases, with 6 bases lying between them. This CDR3 contains 14 residues. CDR3 residues: CASSLSDNTGELFF. The CDR3 coding sequence is TGTGCCAGCAGCTTATCAGATAACACCGGGGAGCTGTTTTTT.